Shown below are 23 T cell receptor beta chains from a single sample sequenced in a study of T cell responses to AZD1222 COVID-19 vaccine. Data came from immunoSEQ multiplex PCR; TCRdb stores just in-frame clones and leaves some out. The repertoire holds about 150,000 clones, 90% to 95% seen once, with over 1% in the top ten. The sequenced sample was peripheral blood, obtained on day 0 of AZD1222 vaccination. These receptors were obtained from an adult in good health.

The rearrangement links TRBV2 to TRBJ2-4, with no clear D. CDR3 size: 13 residues. Trimming took 8 bases from V and 0 from J, leaving 8 bases between them. Germline CDR1 SNHLY, CDR2 FYNNEI. Written as DNA, the CDR3 is TGTGCCAGCGGAGCGTTAGCCAAAAACATTCAGTACTTC. This translates into CASGALAKNIQYF.

This clone showed up just once. CDR3 region: CASSSGTSRSSYNEQFF. As DNA, the CDR3 is TGTGCCAGCAGCTCCGGGACTAGCCGGAGCTCCTACAATGAGCAGTTCTTC. The genes are TRBV5-4 and TRBJ2-1; the match to TRBD2 covers 9 bases. The CDR3 is 17 amino acids. Germline values: CDR1 SGHNT, CDR2 YYREEE (reference sequence). Unmatched junction bases numbered 7, after V lost 3 bases and J lost 0 bases.

CDR3 amino acids: CASGLDLEDAQYV. The CDR3 DNA reads as TGTGCTAGTGGTTTGGACCTCGAGGATGCGCAGTACGTC. This chain uses TRBV12-5 with TRBJ2-7; no clear D gene. The V and J ends lost 1 base and 9 bases respectively, with 13 bases between them. The germline V gene encodes CDR1 LGHNT and CDR2 FRNRAP. The length of the CDR3 is 13 residues.

The chain employs TRBV29-1 and TRBJ1-1, with D possibly being TRBD1 (5 bases). This CDR3 comprises 13 residues. V lost 5 bases to trimming and J lost 3 bases, with 13 bases between them. Per germline, CDR1 SQVTM and CDR2 ANQGSEA. CDR3 sequence (DNA): TGCAGCGTTAGACGAGGGGCTGACACTGAAGCTTTCTTT. Translation gives CSVRRGADTEAFF.

The chain links TRBV6-5 to TRBJ1-1; tentative D call: TRBD1 (5 bases). The CDR3 has 14 residues. The V gene lost 3 bases and the J gene lost 4 bases, with 12 bases spanning the gap. Per germline, CDR1 MNHEY and CDR2 SVGAGI. The CDR3 is CASSYQGSVTEAFF. In nucleotides, the CDR3 is TGTGCCAGCAGTTATCAGGGCTCAGTCACTGAAGCTTTCTTT.

The rearrangement uses TRBV28 and TRBJ1-1; the D is unclear. Trimming left V 7 bases short and J 11 bases short, with 23 bases between. CDR1 is MDHEN, CDR2 SYDVKM, per germline. This CDR3 region has 14 residues. For the CDR3, the DNA is TGTGCCAGCATCCCCCAGCCCCCCCTCGCTGGGGCTTTCTTT. Translating it yields CASIPQPPLAGAFF. Looking up the rest from reference TRBV28 and TRBJ1-1 gives the full variable domain: DVKVTQSSRYLVKRTGEKVFLECVQDMDHENMFWYRQDPGLGLRLIYFSYDVKMKEKGDIPEGYSVSREKKERFSLILESASTNQTSMYLCASIPQPPLAGAFFGQGTRLTVV.

There are a few counts of this clone. The J gene is TRBJ2-2, the V gene TRBV11-2; 9 bases are shared with TRBD2. V shed 5 bases, J shed 1 base, and the junction held 5 bases outside the gene matches. The CDR3 covers 16 residues. The germline gives CDR1 SGHAT, CDR2 FQNNGV. The CDR3 DNA is TGTGCCAGCAGCCCTATAGCGGGAGTGAACACCGGGGAGCTGTTTTTT. It encodes CASSPIAGVNTGELFF.

The rearrangement uses TRBV5-6 and TRBJ2-7; D not resolved. The germline gives CDR1 SGHDT, CDR2 YYEEEE. CDR3 length equals 14 residues. Trimming took 2 bases from V and 2 from J, leaving 11 bases between them. CDR3 DNA sequence: TGTGCCAGCAGCTTTTTTGGGATTACCTACGAGCAGTACGTC. Amino acid sequence: CASSFFGITYEQYV.

The rearrangement joins TRBV29-1 to TRBJ2-5; 10 bases are a match to TRBD2. Trimming cost V 7 bases and J 4 bases; bases outside gene matches: 9. CDR1 and CDR2 from the germline V gene are SQVTM and ANQGSEA. The CDR3 is 14 residues long. As DNA, the CDR3 is TGCAGCGCCGATCCTAGCGGGGGACCAGAGACCCAGTACTTC. It is translated as CSADPSGGPETQYF.

The chain recombines TRBV2 with TRBJ1-2; TRBD1 aligns across 11 bases. Germline V gene data show CDR1 as SNHLY and CDR2 as FYNNEI. CDR3 length: 14 residues. CDR3 loop: CGVGQGVFNYGYTF. In nucleotides, the CDR3 is TGTGGGGTGGGACAGGGGGTCTTTAACTATGGCTACACCTTC.

This sequence joins TRBV6-5 and TRBJ2-5; TRBD1 might be the D (6 bases). With 10 bases removed from V and 3 bases from J, the gap between germline ends came to 18 bases. The germline CDR1 and CDR2 sequences are MNHEY and SVGAGI. CDR3 length: 14 amino acids. CDR3 residues: CATYPMGAEETQYF. For the CDR3, the DNA is TGTGCCACCTACCCTATGGGGGCGGAAGAGACCCAGTACTTC.

The V call is TRBV6-2 or TRBV6-3, the J call TRBJ1-1; D is unresolved. Germline CDR1 MNHEY, CDR2 SVGEGT. The CDR3 is 12 amino acids. V was clipped by 4 bases and J by 4 bases, with 7 bases between them. CDR3 sequence: CASSLAVTEAFF. The CDR3 DNA is TGTGCCAGCAGTTTAGCCGTCACTGAAGCTTTCTTT.

The chain combines TRBV12-3 or TRBV12-4 with TRBJ1-5; D remains ambiguous. The CDR3 is 12 residues long. Trimming stripped 1 base from V and 6 bases from J, with 4 bases between. This CDR3 reads CASSLGFQPQHF. For the CDR3, the DNA is TGTGCCAGCAGTTTAGGATTTCAGCCCCAGCATTTT.

The chain combines TRBV6-5 with TRBJ1-1, with D possibly being TRBD1 (5 bases). This CDR3 has 16 amino acids. Trimming took off 0 bases at V and 1 base at J, with 12 bases between the two ends. The V gene's germline CDR1 is MNHEY and CDR2 SVGAGI. The CDR3, as DNA: TGTGCCAGCAGTTACTCGGTGGGACCGGGGAACACTGAAGCTTTCTTT. Protein product: CASSYSVGPGNTEAFF.

The rearrangement uses TRBV15 and TRBJ1-5; possibly TRBD1 for D (5 bases). The V end was cut by 5 bases, the J end by 6 bases, with 14 bases between. The CDR3 has 14 residues. Per the germline V gene, CDR1 is LNHNV and CDR2 is YYDKDF (reference sequence). CDR3 sequence: CATSSTEGGQPQHF. The CDR3 DNA sequence: TGTGCCACCAGCTCGACAGAGGGAGGTCAGCCCCAGCATTTT.

The J gene is TRBJ2-7, the V gene TRBV6-5; a possible D gene is TRBD2 (5 bases). This CDR3 region has 14 residues. V was shortened by 8 bases and J by 1 base, with 15 bases between the two germline ends. Per the germline V gene, CDR1 is MNHEY and CDR2 is SVGAGI. The CDR3 protein is CASSTLLGSYEQYV. CDR3 nucleotide sequence: TGTGCCAGCTCTACCTTACTAGGATCCTACGAGCAGTACGTC.

V gene TRBV5-1 combines with J gene TRBJ1-1, with TRBD1 matching 8 bases. Germline loops: CDR1 SGHRS, CDR2 YFSETQ. The trim removed 5 bases at V and 5 bases at J, leaving 14 bases unmatched. This CDR3 has 16 amino acids. The CDR3 nucleotides are TGCGCCAGCAGTTTTCAGGGGGCAGGCGGGGAAACTGAAGCTTTCTTT. Protein sequence: CASSFQGAGGETEAFF.

V is TRBV28 and J is TRBJ1-4; D is undetermined. CDR3 length equals 14 residues. V was clipped by 2 bases and J by 8 bases, with 12 bases between them. Germline loops: CDR1 MDHEN, CDR2 SYDVKM. CDR3 protein: CASSLEAVGEKLFF. The DNA for the CDR3 is TGTGCCAGCAGTTTAGAGGCAGTAGGGGAAAAACTGTTTTTT.

The gene calls are TRBV14 and TRBJ1-4, with D hard to call. This CDR3 comprises 13 residues. Deletions cut 4 bases from V and 1 base from J, with 4 bases between. Germline lookup yields CDR1 SGHDN and CDR2 FVKESK. The DNA for the CDR3 is TGTGCCAGCAGCCTCCGAACTAATGAAAAACTGTTTTTT. It specifies CASSLRTNEKLFF.

This chain uses TRBV7-8 with TRBJ1-2; no firm D call. CDR3 length equals 15 residues. CDR1 and CDR2 from the germline V gene are SGHVS and FQNEAQ. Between the trimmed V and J ends, which lost 1 base and 10 bases, there was a span of 19 bases. The CDR3 loop is CASSLDLALGIFYTF. CDR3 DNA: TGTGCCAGCAGCTTAGACCTAGCCTTGGGGATCTTCTACACCTTC.

The chain has TRBV28 and TRBJ2-7; D might be TRBD2 (6 bases). Trimming shortened V by 5 bases and J by 2 bases, and 13 bases separated the two germline ends. Germline V CDR1 and CDR2: MDHEN, SYDVKM. The CDR3 consists of 14 residues. CDR3 sequence reads: CASSPAGTPYEQYV. In DNA, the CDR3 is TGTGCCAGCAGTCCGGCGGGGACTCCCTACGAGCAGTACGTC.

The CDR3 DNA sequence: TGTGCCAGTAGGGGTCTCGGAACGACCGGGGAGCTGTTTTTT. This gives the protein CASRGLGTTGELFF. This chain links TRBV28 with TRBJ2-2; possibly TRBD1 for D (5 bases). CDR3 length: 14 residues. From germline, CDR1 is MDHEN and CDR2 SYDVKM. Trimming cost V 9 bases and J 5 bases, with 16 bases left between them.

The chain joins TRBV2 to TRBJ2-7, with 14 nucleotides matching TRBD2. The V gene's germline CDR1 is SNHLY and CDR2 FYNNEI. V trimming: 0 bases; J trimming: 2 bases; junction bases outside the gene matches: 3. The CDR3 runs to 17 residues. The CDR3: CASSEALTSGRAYEQYV. CDR3 nucleotides: TGTGCCAGCAGTGAAGCTTTGACTAGCGGGAGGGCCTACGAGCAGTACGTC.